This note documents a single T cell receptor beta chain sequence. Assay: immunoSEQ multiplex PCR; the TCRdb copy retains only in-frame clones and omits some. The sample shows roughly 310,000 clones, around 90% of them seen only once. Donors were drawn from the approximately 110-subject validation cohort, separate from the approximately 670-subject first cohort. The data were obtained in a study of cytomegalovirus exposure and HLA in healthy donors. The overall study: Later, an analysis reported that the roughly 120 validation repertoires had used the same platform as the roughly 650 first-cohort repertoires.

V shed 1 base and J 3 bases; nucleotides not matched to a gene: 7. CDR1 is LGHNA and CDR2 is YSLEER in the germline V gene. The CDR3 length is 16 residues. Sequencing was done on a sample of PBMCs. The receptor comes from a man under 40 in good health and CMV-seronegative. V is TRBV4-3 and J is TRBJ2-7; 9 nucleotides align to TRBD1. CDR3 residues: CASSQGVRTGVYEQYF. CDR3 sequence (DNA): TGCGCCAGCAGCCAAGGAGTAAGGACAGGGGTCTACGAGCAGTACTTC.